This entry is about one TCR beta chain. Using immunoSEQ multiplex PCR, the repertoire was profiled, and TCRdb retains in-frame clones only, with some absent. Of some 54,000 clones in the sample, approximately 95% were seen once. Germline V lookup: CDR1 SQVTM, CDR2 ANQGSEA. Trimming stripped 5 bases from V and 4 bases from J, with 8 bases between. The CDR3 loop spans 11 amino acids. The data derive from a study of control samples from healthy donors and cancer patients. This chain connects TRBV29-1 to TRBJ1-1; D possibly corresponds to TRBD1 (5 bases). The clonotype originates from a woman in her 30s in good health. The sequenced sample was blood. The CDR3 DNA is TGCAGCGTTTCCGACAGCACTGAAGCTTTCTTT. Translation: CSVSDSTEAFF.